This is a list of T cell receptor beta chains from one sample in a study of Tregs in tolerant kidney transplant recipients. Produced via immunoSEQ multiplex PCR; TCRdb's table is partial and in-frame only. Here the sample spans about 240,000 clones, roughly four fifths being singletons. The specimen sequenced was CD4+ T cells from blood. These receptors were obtained from a human donor in good health. Both conserved end residues are part of each CDR3. The order of the fields is CDR3 DNA, CDR3 protein, D gene, J gene, V gene, clone size. D genes are given only for firm matches. For some rows the clone size is stated as once, few or many, or as a class when expanded; others skip it.

DNA: TGTGCCAGCTCATCACGAGCAGGGTTTGACACTGAAGCTTTCTTT
CDR3: CASSSRAGFDTEAFF
D: NA
J: TRBJ1-1
V: TRBV18
size: NA

DNA: TGTGCCAGCAGCCAGCTATTTGGCGAGCAGTACTTC
CDR3: CASSQLFGEQYF
D: NA
J: TRBJ2-7
V: TRBV7-6
size: few

DNA: TGTGCCAGCAGCCACAGGGGCTCCTACGAGCAGTACTTC
CDR3: CASSHRGSYEQYF
D: TRBD1
J: TRBJ2-7
V: TRBV7-2
size: NA

DNA: TGCGCCAGTAGCCCGGACTGCTCCTACGAGCAGTACTTC
CDR3: CASSPDCSYEQYF
D: NA
J: TRBJ2-7
V: TRBV23-1
size: NA

DNA: TGTGCCAGCAGCCGACAGGGCCGAACACCCCAGCATTTT
CDR3: CASSRQGRTPQHF
D: TRBD1
J: TRBJ1-5
V: TRBV6-5
size: few

DNA: TGTGCCAGTAGTCTTCGCAGAGGCACTGAAGCTTTCTTT
CDR3: CASSLRRGTEAFF
D: NA
J: TRBJ1-1
V: TRBV19
size: few

DNA: TGTGCCAGCAGCTTGTGGGCAGCCTATTCCTTAACTGAAGCTTTCTTT
CDR3: CASSLWAAYSLTEAFF
D: NA
J: TRBJ1-1
V: TRBV5-6
size: NA

DNA: TGCGCCAGCAGTGACCCGGGACAGGGACTTAACACTGAAGCTTTCTTT
CDR3: CASSDPGQGLNTEAFF
D: TRBD1
J: TRBJ1-1
V: TRBV10-1
size: once

DNA: TGTGCCAGCTCACCCGAGGGTCGCGAGCAGTACTTC
CDR3: CASSPEGREQYF
D: NA
J: TRBJ2-7
V: TRBV18
size: NA

DNA: TGTGCCAGCAGTGAACGGCTCCGTGGAGAGACCCAGTACTTC
CDR3: CASSERLRGETQYF
D: NA
J: TRBJ2-5
V: TRBV2
size: NA

DNA: TGTGCCAGCAGTGAATCGGTTAGTGGGTTAGGTACAGATACGCAGTATTTT
CDR3: CASSESVSGLGTDTQYF
D: NA
J: TRBJ2-3
V: TRBV6-1
size: NA

DNA: TGCGCCAGCAGCGGACAGGCCAGACAAGAGACCCAGTACTTC
CDR3: CASSGQARQETQYF
D: TRBD1
J: TRBJ2-5
V: TRBV4-1
size: NA

DNA: TGTGCCAGCAGCCCCGGGACAGGGATTTCCTACGAGCAGTACTTC
CDR3: CASSPGTGISYEQYF
D: TRBD1
J: TRBJ2-7
V: TRBV11-3
size: NA

DNA: TGTGCCAGCACTGACCTAGGGGGCCTCTCCTACGAGCAGTACTTC
CDR3: CASTDLGGLSYEQYF
D: TRBD1
J: TRBJ2-7
V: TRBV5-6
size: few

DNA: TGTGCCACCAGCAGGGCAACTCTCGGGGAGACCCAGTACTTC
CDR3: CATSRATLGETQYF
D: NA
J: TRBJ2-5
V: TRBV15
size: NA